This TCR beta chain was identified in a study of blood T cell repertoires in COVID-19. For the study at large: COVID-19 samples, acute and convalescent, were from the United States, Italy and Spain. Sample material is recorded as cDNA or gDNA derived from T cells, B-cell-depleted T cells, or PBMCs.

TCRdb's copy holds only in-frame clones and misses some; the assay was immunoSEQ multiplex PCR. The sample has about 150,000 clones, more than 75% seen once; the top ten hold 0.58%. V shed 3 bases, J shed 6 bases, and the junction held 6 bases outside the gene matches. Germline V gene data show CDR1 as MNHEY and CDR2 as SVGAGI. This CDR3 has 14 residues. This receptor was identified in a man aged 60 to 69 with COVID-19, enrolled during active disease. The sequenced sample consisted of peripheral blood. This chain connects TRBV6-5 to TRBJ1-2; TRBD1 aligns across 8 bases. The CDR3 nucleotides read TGTGCCAGCAGTTATCAGGGGGCGGATCATGGCTACACCTTC. It translates to CASSYQGADHGYTF.